This TCR beta chain is from a study of T cell clonotyping in hematopoietic cell transplantation. For the study at large: Pretransplant recipient samples were taken after cytoreduction.

Time point noted: recipient sample about 28 days before transplant, after cytoreduction. Germline assignment: CDR1 WNHNN and CDR2 SYGVQD (reference sequence). Trimming shortened V by 5 bases and J by 0 bases, and 19 bases separated the two germline ends. The CDR3 runs 17 residues. The table came from immunoSEQ multiplex PCR; TCRdb's copy has only in-frame clones and leaves some out. In the table there are fewer than 25,000 clones, 85% to 90% of which are singletons. With regard to this clone: No antigen is known for it.

Study-wide results and limits: Without cell sorting, CD4 versus CD8 contributions remain unresolved.

The sample in question was peripheral blood mononuclear cells, obtained before stem cell transplant. V gene TRBV10-1 combines with J gene TRBJ1-1, with a possible D match to TRBD1 (6 bases). The clonotype was recovered from a man younger than 35 with biphenotypic leukemia. Some clones in this sample may be carry-over from other donors' samples. CDR3 bases: TGCGCCAGCAGTCCTTCCTCAGGGGTTCCGATGAACACTGAAGCTTTCTTT. Encoded protein: CASSPSSGVPMNTEAFF.